This T cell receptor beta chain was documented in a study of T-cell reconstitution after alpha-beta-depleted transplantation in children. The study, taken as a whole, reports: Expanded clones from the graft, numbering several hundred, reportedly supplied alpha-beta T cells about two months after transplant. At the one-year point after transplant, T-cell counts and TCRbeta diversity were found to come mostly from T cells that had been newly produced.

The V gene lost 9 bases and the J gene lost 3 bases, with 16 bases spanning the gap. Germline CDR1 reads SGHRS; CDR2 reads YFSETQ. The CDR3 extends over 15 amino acids. A note on this clonotype: What it recognizes is unknown.

The TCRbeta library incorporated unique molecular identifiers. TCRdb itself ran the PCR reads through MiXCR, one entry per CDR3 protein. The sample contains 500,000 to 600,000 distinct CDR3 sequences, roughly a quarter of which appear only once. This sample comprised PBMCs, obtained before TCRalphabeta/CD19-depleted stem cell transplant. The chain has TRBV5-1 and TRBJ2-6; D is tentatively TRBD1 or TRBD2 (5 bases each). The clonotype comes from a boy in the first two years of life with Wiskott-Aldrich syndrome, due to receive a stem cell transplant. The CDR3, as DNA: TGCGCCACCAGGGACGGGGACGTTGGGGCCAACGTCCTGACTTTC. Its translation: CATRDGDVGANVLTF. Together with reference TRBV5-1 and TRBJ2-6, the CDR3 gives the full variable domain: KAGVTQTPRYLIKTRGQQVTLSCSPISGHRSVSWYQQTPGQGLQFLFEYFSETQRNKGNFPGRFSGRQFSNSRSEMNVSTLELGDSALYLCATRDGDVGANVLTFGAGSRLTVL.